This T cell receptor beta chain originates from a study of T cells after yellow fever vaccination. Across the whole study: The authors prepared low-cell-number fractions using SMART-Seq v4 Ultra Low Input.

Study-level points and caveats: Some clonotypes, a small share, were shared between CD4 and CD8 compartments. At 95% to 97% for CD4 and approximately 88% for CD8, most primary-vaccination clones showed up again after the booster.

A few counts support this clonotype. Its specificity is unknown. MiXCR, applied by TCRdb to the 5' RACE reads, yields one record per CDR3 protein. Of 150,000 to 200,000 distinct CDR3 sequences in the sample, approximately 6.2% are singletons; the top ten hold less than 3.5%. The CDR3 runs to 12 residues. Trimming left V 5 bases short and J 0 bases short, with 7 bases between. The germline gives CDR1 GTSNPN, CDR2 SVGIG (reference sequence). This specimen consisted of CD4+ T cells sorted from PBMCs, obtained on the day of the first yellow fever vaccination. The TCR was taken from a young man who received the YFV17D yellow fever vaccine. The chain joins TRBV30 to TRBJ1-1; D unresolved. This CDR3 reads CAWAHVNTEAFF. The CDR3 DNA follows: TGTGCCTGGGCTCATGTGAACACTGAAGCTTTCTTT.